This T cell receptor (beta chain) is from a study of T-cell memory formation after mild COVID-19. Germline lookup yields CDR1 SNHLY and CDR2 FYNNEI. The CDR3 has 14 amino acids. V lost 8 bases to trimming and J lost 3 bases, with 14 bases between them. This clonotype was seen a handful of times. What it binds is not known. TCRdb reprocessed the 5' RACE reads with MiXCR, giving one entry per CDR3 protein. The sample includes around 120,000 distinct CDR3 sequences, approximately 16% of them seen just once. General study findings and limits: The pre-infection memory compartment contained some responding clones, suggesting cross-reactive memory joined. CD8+ contracting clones occupied EMRA, while CD4+ ones occupied mainly CM and EM.

The receptor's source is an adult woman who had mild COVID-19 (a few samples of this study predate the infection). Cell type and time point are not known. The sequenced sample consisted of PBMCs or a T cell subset sorted from them (not recorded which). V is TRBV2 and J is TRBJ1-5; perhaps TRBD1 as D (5 bases). CDR3 protein: CASGAEATNQPQHF. The CDR3 nucleotides read TGTGCCAGCGGGGCAGAGGCTACCAATCAGCCCCAGCATTTT.